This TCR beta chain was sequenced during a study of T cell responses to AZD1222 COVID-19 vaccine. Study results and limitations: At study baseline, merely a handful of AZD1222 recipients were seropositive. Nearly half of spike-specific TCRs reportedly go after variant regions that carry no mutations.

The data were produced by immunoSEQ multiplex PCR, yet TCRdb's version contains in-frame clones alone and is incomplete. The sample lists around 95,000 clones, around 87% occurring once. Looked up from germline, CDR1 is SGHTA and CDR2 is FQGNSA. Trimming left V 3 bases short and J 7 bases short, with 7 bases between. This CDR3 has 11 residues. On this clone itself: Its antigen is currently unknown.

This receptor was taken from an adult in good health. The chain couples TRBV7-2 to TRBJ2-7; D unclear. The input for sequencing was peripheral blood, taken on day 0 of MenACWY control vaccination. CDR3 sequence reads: CASSFGWEQYF. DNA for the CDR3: TGTGCCAGCAGCTTCGGCTGGGAGCAGTACTTC.